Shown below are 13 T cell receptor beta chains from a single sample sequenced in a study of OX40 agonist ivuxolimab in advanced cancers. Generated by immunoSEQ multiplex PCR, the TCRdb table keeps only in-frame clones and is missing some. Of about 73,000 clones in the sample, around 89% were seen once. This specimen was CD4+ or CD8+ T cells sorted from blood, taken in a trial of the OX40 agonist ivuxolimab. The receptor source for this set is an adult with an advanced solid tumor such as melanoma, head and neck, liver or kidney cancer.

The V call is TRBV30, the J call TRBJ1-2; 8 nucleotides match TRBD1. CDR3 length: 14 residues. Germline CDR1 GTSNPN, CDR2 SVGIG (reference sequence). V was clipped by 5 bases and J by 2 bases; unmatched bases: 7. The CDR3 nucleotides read TGTGCCTGGGATACCAGGGGGCTAAACTATGGCTACACCTTC. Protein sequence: CAWDTRGLNYGYTF.

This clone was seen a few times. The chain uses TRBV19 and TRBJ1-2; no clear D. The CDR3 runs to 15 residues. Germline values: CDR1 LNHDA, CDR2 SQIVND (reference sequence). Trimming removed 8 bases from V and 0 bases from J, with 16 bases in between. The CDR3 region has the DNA TGTGCCAGTCTCGGCGCCTTCAGAGCTAACTATGGCTACACCTTC. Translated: CASLGAFRANYGYTF.

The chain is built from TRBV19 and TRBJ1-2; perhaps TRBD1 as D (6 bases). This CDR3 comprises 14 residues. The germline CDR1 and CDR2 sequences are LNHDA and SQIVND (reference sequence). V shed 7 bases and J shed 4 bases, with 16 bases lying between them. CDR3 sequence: CASKDTDRPYGYTF. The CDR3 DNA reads TGTGCCAGTAAAGATACTGACAGGCCCTATGGCTACACCTTC.

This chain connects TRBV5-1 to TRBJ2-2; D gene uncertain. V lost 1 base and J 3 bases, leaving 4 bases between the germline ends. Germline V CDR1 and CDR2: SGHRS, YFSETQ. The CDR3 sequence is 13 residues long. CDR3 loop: CASSLQDTGELFF. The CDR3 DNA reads TGCGCCAGCAGCTTGCAGGACACCGGGGAGCTGTTTTTT. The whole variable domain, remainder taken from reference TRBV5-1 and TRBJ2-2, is KAGVTQTPRYLIKTRGQQVTLSCSPISGHRSVSWYQQTPGQGLQFLFEYFSETQRNKGNFPGRFSGRQFSNSRSEMNVSTLELGDSALYLCASSLQDTGELFFGEGSRLTVL.

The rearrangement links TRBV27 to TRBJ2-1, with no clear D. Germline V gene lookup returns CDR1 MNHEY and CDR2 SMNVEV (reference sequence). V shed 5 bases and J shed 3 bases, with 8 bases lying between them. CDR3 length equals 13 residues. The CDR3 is CASSLVDYNEQFF. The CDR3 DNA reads TGTGCCAGCAGTCTGGTAGACTACAATGAGCAGTTCTTC.

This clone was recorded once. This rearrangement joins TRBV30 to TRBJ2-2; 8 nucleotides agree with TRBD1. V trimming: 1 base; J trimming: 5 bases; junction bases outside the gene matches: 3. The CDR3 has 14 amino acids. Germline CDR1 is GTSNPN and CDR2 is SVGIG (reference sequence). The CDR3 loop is CAWSGTGMTGELFF. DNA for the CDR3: TGTGCCTGGAGTGGGACAGGGATGACCGGGGAGCTGTTTTTT. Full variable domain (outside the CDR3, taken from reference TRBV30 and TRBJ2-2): SQTIHQWPATLVQPVGSPLSLECTVEGTSNPNLYWYRQAAGRGLQLLFYSVGIGQISSEVPQNLSASRPQDRQFILSSKKLLLSDSGFYLCAWSGTGMTGELFFGEGSRLTVL.

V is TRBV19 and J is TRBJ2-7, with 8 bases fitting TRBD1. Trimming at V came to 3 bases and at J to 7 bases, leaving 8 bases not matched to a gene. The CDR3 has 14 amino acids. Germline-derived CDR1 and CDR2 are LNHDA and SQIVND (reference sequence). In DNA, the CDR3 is TGTGCCAGTAGTATTGGTGGGACAGGCCGGGAGCAGTACTTC. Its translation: CASSIGGTGREQYF.

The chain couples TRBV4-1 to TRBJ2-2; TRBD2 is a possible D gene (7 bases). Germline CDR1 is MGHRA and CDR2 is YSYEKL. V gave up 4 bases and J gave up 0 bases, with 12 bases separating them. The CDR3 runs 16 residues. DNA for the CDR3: TGCGCCAGCAGCCCGCGGGGGCAATCGAACACCGGGGAGCTGTTTTTT. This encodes CASSPRGQSNTGELFF.

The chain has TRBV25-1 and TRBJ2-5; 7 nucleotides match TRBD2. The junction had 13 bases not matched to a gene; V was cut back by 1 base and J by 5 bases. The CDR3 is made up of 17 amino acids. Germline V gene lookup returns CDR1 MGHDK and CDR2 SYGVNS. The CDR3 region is CASSELSSSGAGETQYF. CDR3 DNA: TGTGCCAGCAGTGAATTATCGTCTAGCGGAGCGGGGGAGACCCAGTACTTC. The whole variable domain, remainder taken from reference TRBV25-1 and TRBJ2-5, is EADIYQTPRYLVIGTGKKITLECSQTMGHDKMYWYQQDPGMELHLIHYSYGVNSTEKGDLSSESTVSRIRTEHFPLTLESARPSHTSQYLCASSELSSSGAGETQYFGPGTRLLVL.

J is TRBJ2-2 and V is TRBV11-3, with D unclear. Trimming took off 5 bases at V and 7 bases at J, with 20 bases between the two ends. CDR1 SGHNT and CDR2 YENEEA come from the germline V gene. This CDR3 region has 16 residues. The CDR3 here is CASSDDPVTDHGELFF. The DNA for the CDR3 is TGTGCCAGCAGCGACGACCCCGTTACTGATCACGGGGAGCTGTTTTTT.

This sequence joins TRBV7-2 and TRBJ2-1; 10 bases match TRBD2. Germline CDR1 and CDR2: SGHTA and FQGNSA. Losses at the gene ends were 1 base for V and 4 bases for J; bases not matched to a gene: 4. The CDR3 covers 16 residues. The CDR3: CASSLGSGRGYNEQFF. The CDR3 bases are TGTGCCAGCAGCTTAGGCAGCGGGAGGGGGTACAATGAGCAGTTCTTC.

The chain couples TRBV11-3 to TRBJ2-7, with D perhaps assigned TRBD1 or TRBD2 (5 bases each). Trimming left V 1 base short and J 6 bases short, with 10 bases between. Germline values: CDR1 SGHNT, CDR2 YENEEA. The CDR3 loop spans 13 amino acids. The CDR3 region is CASSLGHGTEQYF. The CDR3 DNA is TGTGCCAGCAGCTTAGGGCACGGGACCGAGCAGTACTTC.

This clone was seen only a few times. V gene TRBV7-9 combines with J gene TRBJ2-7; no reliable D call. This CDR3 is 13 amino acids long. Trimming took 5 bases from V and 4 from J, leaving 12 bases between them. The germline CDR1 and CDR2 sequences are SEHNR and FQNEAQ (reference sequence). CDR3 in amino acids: CASSAAIEYEQYF. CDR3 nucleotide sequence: TGTGCCAGCAGCGCAGCCATAGAGTACGAGCAGTACTTC. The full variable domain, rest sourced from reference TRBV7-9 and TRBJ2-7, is DTGVSQNPRHKITKRGQNVTFRCDPISEHNRLYWYRQTLGQGPEFLTYFQNEAQLEKSRLLSDRFSAERPKGSFSTLEIQRTEQGDSAMYLCASSAAIEYEQYFGPGTRLTVT.